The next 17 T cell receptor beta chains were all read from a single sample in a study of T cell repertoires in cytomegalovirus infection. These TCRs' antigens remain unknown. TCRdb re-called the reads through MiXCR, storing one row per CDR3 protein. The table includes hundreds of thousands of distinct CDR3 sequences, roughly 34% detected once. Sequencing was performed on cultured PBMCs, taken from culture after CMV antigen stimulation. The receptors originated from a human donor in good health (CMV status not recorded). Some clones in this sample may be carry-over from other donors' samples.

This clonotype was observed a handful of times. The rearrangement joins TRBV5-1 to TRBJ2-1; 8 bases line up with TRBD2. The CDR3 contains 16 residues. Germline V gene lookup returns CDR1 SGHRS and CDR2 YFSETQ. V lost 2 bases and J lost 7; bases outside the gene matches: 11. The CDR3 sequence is CASSFRAGRGGNEQFF. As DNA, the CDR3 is TGCGCCAGCAGCTTCCGAGCGGGACGGGGGGGGAATGAGCAGTTCTTC.

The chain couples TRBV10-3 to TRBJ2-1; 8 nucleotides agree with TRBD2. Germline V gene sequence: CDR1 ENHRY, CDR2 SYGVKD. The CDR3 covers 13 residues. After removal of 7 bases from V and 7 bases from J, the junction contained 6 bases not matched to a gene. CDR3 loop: CAINPGGGNEQFF. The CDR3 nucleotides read TGTGCCATCAACCCGGGGGGGGGGAATGAGCAGTTCTTC.

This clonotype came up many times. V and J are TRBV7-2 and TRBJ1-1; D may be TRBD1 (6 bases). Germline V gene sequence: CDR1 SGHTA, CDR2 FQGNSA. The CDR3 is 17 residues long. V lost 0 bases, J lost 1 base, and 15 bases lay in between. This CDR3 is CASSLATGSIPNTEAFF. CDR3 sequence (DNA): TGTGCCAGCAGCTTAGCGACAGGTAGTATACCGAACACTGAAGCTTTCTTT.

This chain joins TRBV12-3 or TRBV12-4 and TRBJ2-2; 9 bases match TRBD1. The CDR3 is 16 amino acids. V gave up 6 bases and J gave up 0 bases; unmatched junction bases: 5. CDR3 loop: CASRHRGPTNTGELFF. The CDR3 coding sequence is TGTGCCAGCAGGCACAGGGGGCCAACGAACACCGGGGAGCTGTTTTTT.

The DNA for the CDR3 is TGTGCCAGCAGCCAAGACCGAGACAGGACTGAAGCTTTCTTT. Translation gives CASSQDRDRTEAFF. The V gene is TRBV14, the J gene TRBJ1-1, with D possibly TRBD1 on 6 matching bases. Between the trimmed V and J ends, which lost 0 bases and 5 bases, there was a span of 10 bases. The CDR3 is 14 amino acids. CDR1 is SGHDN, CDR2 FVKESK, per germline. The variable domain in full, with the rest retrieved from reference TRBV14 and TRBJ1-1, is EAGVTQFPSHSVIEKGQTVTLRCDPISGHDNLYWYRRVMGKEIKFLLHFVKESKQDESGMPNNRFLAERTGGTYSTLKVQPAELEDSGVYFCASSQDRDRTEAFFGQGTRLTVV.

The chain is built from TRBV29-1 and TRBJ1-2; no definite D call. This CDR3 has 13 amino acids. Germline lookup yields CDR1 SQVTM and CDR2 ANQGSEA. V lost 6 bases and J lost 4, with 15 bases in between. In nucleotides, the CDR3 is TGCAGCGTATTAACCGGTCTAGGCTATGGCTACACCTTC. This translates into CSVLTGLGYGYTF.

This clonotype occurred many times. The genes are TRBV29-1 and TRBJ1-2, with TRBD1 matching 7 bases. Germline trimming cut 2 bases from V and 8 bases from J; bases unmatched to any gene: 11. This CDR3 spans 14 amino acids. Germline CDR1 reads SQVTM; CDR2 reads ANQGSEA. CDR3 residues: CSVEIATGMTGYTF. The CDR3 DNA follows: TGCAGCGTTGAAATAGCGACAGGGATGACGGGCTACACCTTC.

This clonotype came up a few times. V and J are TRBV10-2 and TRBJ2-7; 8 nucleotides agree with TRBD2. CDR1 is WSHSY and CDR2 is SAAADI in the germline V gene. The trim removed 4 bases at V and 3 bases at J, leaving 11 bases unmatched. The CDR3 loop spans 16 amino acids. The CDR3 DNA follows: TGCGCCAGCAGTGCCCATCTAGGTAGCGGGAACTACGAGCAGTACTTC. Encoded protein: CASSAHLGSGNYEQYF.

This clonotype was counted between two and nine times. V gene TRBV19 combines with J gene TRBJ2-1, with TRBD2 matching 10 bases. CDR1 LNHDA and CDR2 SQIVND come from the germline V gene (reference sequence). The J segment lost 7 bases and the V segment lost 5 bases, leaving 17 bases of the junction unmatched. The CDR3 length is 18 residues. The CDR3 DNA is TGTGCCAGTAGTTACCGACTAGCGGGCATCGGATCAGGTAATGAGCAGTTCTTC. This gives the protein CASSYRLAGIGSGNEQFF. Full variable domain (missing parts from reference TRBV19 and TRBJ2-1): DGGITQSPKYLFRKEGQNVTLSCEQNLNHDAMYWYRQDPGQGLRLIYYSQIVNDFQKGDIAEGYSVSREKKESFPLTVTSAQKNPTAFYLCASSYRLAGIGSGNEQFFGPGTRLTVL.

The CDR3 protein is CASSPTAGLNTEAFF. CDR3 nucleotide sequence: TGTGCCAGCAGCCCAACGGCCGGGCTGAACACTGAAGCTTTCTTT. The chain is built from TRBV5-5 and TRBJ1-1; D not certain. In germline, CDR1 is SGHKS, CDR2 YYEKEE (reference sequence). The CDR3 is made up of 15 amino acids. V was cut by 4 bases and J by 0 bases, with 13 bases left in between.

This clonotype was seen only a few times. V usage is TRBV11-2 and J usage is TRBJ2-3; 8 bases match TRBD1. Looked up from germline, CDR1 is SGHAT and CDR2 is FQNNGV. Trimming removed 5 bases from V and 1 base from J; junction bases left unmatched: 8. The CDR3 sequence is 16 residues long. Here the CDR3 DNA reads TGTGCCAGCAGCGGGACCCTGGACAGGGGCACAGATACGCAGTATTTT. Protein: CASSGTLDRGTDTQYF.

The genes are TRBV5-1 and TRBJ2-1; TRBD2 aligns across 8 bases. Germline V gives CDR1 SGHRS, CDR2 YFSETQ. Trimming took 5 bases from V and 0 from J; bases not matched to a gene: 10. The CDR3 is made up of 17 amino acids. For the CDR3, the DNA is TGCGCCAGCAGGGGTAGCGGGATTATGAGCTCCTACAATGAGCAGTTCTTC. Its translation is CASRGSGIMSSYNEQFF.

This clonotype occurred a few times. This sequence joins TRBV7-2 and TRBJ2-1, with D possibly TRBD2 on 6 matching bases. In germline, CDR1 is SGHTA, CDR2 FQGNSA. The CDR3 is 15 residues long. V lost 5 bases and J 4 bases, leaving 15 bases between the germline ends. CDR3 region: CASSPDGGPYNEQFF. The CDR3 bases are TGTGCCAGCAGCCCCGATGGAGGGCCTTACAATGAGCAGTTCTTC.

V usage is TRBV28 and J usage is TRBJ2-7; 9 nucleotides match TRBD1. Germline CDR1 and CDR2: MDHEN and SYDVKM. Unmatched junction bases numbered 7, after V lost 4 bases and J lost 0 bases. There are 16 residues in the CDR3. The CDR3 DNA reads TGTGCCAGCAGTTCCGCCGGGACAGGGCCCTCCTACGAGCAGTACTTC. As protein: CASSSAGTGPSYEQYF.

CDR3 region: CASGQGSQFF. The CDR3 bases are TGTGCCAGCGGTCAGGGGTCCCAGTTCTTC. This rearrangement joins TRBV12-3 or TRBV12-4 to TRBJ2-1, with D maybe TRBD1 (6 bases). This CDR3 spans 10 amino acids. V lost 8 bases and J 13 bases, leaving 12 bases between the germline ends.

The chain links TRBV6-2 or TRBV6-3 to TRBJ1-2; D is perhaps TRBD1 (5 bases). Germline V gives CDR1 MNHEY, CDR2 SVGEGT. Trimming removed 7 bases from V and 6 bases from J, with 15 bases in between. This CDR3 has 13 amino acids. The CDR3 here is CASTEGSFDGYTF. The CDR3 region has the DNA TGTGCCAGCACCGAGGGGAGTTTTGATGGCTACACCTTC.

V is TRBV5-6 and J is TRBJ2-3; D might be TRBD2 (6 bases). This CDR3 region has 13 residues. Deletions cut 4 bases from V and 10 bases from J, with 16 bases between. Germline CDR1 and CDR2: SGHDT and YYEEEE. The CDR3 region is CASSEVTSRAQYF. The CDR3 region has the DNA TGTGCCAGCAGCGAGGTGACTAGTAGAGCGCAGTATTTT. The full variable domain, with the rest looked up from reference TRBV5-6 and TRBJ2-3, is DAGVTQSPTHLIKTRGQQVTLRCSPKSGHDTVSWYQQALGQGPQFIFQYYEEEERQRGNFPDRFSGHQFPNYSSELNVNALLLGDSALYLCASSEVTSRAQYFGPGTRLTVL.